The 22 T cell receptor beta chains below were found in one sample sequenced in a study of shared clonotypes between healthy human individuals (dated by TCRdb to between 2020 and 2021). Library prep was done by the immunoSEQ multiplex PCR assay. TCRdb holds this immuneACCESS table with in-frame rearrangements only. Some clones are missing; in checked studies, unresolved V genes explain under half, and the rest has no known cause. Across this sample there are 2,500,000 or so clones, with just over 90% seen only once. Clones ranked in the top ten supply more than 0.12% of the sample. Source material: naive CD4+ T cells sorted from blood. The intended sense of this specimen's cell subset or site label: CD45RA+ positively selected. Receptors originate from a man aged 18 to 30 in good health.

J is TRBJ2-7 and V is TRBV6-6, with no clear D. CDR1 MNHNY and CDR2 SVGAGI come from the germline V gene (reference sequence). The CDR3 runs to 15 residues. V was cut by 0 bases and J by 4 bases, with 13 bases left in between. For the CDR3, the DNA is TGTGCCAGCAGTTACTCCACAGCGCAGATTTACGAGCAGTACTTC. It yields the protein CASSYSTAQIYEQYF.

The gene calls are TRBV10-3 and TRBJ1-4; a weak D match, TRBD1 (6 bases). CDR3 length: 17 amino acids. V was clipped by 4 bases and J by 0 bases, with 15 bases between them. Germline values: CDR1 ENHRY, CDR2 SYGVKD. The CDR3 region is CAISVGQPKPTNEKLFF. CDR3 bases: TGTGCCATCAGTGTCGGACAGCCAAAACCAACTAATGAAAAACTGTTTTTT.

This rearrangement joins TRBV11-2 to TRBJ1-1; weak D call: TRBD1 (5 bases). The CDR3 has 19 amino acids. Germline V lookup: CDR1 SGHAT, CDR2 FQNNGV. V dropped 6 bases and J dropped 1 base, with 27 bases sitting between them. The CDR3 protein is CASRGGGWDFLPWNTEAFF. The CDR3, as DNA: TGTGCCAGCAGAGGCGGAGGTTGGGACTTTCTACCGTGGAACACTGAAGCTTTCTTT.

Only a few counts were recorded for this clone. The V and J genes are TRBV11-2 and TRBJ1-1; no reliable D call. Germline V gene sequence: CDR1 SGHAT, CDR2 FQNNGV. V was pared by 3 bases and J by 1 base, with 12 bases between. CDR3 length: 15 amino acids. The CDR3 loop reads CASSFNGRTNTEAFF. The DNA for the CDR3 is TGTGCCAGCAGCTTCAACGGCCGGACGAACACTGAAGCTTTCTTT.

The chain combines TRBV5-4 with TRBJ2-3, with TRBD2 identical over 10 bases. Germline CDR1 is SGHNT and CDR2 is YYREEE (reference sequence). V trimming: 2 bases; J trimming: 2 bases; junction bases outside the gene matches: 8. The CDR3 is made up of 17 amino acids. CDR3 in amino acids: CASSLGGLAGATDTQYF. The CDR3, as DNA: TGTGCCAGCAGCTTAGGGGGTCTAGCGGGGGCCACAGATACGCAGTATTTT.

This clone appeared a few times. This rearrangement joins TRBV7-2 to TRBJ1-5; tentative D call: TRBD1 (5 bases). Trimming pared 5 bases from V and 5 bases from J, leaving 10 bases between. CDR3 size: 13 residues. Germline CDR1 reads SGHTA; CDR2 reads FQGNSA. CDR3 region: CASSIRDDQPQHF. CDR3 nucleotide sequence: TGTGCCAGCAGCATACGGGACGATCAGCCCCAGCATTTT.

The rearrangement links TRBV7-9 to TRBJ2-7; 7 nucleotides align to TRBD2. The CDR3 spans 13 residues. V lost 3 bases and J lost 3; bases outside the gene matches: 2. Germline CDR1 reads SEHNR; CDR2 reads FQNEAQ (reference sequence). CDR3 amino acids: CASSLRGNYEQYF. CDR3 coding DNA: TGTGCCAGCAGCTTGCGGGGGAACTACGAGCAGTACTTC. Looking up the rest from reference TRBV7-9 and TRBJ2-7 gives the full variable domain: DTGVSQNPRHKITKRGQNVTFRCDPISEHNRLYWYRQTLGQGPEFLTYFQNEAQLEKSRLLSDRFSAERPKGSFSTLEIQRTEQGDSAMYLCASSLRGNYEQYFGPGTRLTVT.

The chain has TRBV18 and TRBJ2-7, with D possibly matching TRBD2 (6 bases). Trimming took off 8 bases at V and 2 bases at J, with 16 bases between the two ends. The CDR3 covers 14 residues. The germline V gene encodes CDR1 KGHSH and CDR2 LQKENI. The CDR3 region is CASLPGDGAYEQYF. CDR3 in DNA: TGTGCCAGCCTGCCGGGGGACGGGGCCTACGAGCAGTACTTC.

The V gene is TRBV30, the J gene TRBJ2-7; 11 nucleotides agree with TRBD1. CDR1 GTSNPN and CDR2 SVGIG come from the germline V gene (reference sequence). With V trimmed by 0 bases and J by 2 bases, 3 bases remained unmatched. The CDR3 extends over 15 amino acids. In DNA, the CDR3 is TGTGCCTGGAGTGTCAGGGACAGGGGGACCTACGAGCAGTACTTC. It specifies CAWSVRDRGTYEQYF.

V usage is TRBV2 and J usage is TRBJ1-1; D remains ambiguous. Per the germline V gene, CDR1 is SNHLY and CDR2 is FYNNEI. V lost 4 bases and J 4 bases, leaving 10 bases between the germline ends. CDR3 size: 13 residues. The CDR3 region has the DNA TGTGCCAGCAGTGGGGCCGGCACCACTGAAGCTTTCTTT. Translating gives CASSGAGTTEAFF.

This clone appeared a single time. This chain's CDR3 is CASSYYKNYEQYF. The CDR3 coding sequence is TGTGCCAGCAGTTACTACAAGAACTACGAGCAGTACTTC. The J gene is TRBJ2-7, the V gene TRBV6-5, with no clear D. Trimming removed 1 base at V and 3 bases at J, with 7 bases between. The CDR3 covers 13 residues. CDR1 is MNHEY and CDR2 is SVGAGI in the germline V gene.

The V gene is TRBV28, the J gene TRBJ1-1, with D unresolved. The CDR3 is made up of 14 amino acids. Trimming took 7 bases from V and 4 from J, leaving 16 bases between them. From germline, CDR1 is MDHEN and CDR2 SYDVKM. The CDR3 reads CASTPGPGSTEAFF. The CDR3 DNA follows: TGTGCCAGCACCCCGGGTCCGGGGAGCACTGAAGCTTTCTTT. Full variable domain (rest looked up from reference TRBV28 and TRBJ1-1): DVKVTQSSRYLVKRTGEKVFLECVQDMDHENMFWYRQDPGLGLRLIYFSYDVKMKEKGDIPEGYSVSREKKERFSLILESASTNQTSMYLCASTPGPGSTEAFFGQGTRLTVV.

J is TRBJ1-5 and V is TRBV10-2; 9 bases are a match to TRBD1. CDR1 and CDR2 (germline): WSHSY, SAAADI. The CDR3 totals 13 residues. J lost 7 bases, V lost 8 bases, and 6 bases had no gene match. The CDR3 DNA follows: TGCGCCAGCGGCGACAGGGGGGGACAGCCCCAGCATTTT. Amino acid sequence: CASGDRGGQPQHF.

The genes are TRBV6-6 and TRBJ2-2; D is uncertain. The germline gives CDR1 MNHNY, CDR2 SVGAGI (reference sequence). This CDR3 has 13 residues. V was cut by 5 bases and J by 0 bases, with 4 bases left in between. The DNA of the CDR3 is TGTGCCAGCAGTGGAGCGAACACCGGGGAGCTGTTTTTT. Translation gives CASSGANTGELFF.

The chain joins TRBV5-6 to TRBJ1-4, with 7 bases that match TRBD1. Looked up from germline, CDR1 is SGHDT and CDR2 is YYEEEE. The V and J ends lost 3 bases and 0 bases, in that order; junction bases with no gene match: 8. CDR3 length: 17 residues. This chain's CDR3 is CASSSRQGSATNEKLFF. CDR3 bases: TGTGCCAGCAGCTCAAGACAGGGATCTGCAACTAATGAAAAACTGTTTTTT.

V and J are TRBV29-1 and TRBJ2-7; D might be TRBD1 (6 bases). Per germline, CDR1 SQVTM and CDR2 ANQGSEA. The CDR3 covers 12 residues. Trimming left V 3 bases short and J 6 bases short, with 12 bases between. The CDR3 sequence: CSVEGAGVEQYF. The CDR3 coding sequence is TGCAGCGTTGAGGGGGCAGGGGTCGAGCAGTACTTC.

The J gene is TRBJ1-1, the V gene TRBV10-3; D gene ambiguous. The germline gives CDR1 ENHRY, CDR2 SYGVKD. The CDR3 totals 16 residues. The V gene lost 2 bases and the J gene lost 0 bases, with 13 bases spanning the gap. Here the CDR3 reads CAISEAGGSLNTEAFF. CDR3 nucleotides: TGTGCCATCAGTGAGGCGGGCGGGAGCCTGAACACTGAAGCTTTCTTT.

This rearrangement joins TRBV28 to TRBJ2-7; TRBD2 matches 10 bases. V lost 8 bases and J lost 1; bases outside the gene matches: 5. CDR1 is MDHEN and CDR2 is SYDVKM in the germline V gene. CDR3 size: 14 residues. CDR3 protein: CASGLTSGSYEQYF. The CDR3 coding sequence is TGTGCCAGCGGCCTGACTAGCGGGTCCTACGAGCAGTACTTC. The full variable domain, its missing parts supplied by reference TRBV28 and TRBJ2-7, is DVKVTQSSRYLVKRTGEKVFLECVQDMDHENMFWYRQDPGLGLRLIYFSYDVKMKEKGDIPEGYSVSREKKERFSLILESASTNQTSMYLCASGLTSGSYEQYFGPGTRLTVT.

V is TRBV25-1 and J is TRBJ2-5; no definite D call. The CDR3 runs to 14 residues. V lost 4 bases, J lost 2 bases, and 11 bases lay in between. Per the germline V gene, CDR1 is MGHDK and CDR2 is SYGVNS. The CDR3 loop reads CASSVPGLQETQYF. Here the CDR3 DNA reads TGTGCCAGCAGTGTTCCGGGCTTGCAAGAGACCCAGTACTTC.

CDR3 DNA sequence: TGTGCCAGCAAAACGATTATAACAGGGGCCTACACCTTC. It yields the protein CASKTIITGAYTF. This sequence joins TRBV6-1 and TRBJ1-2, with 7 bases identical to TRBD1. Trimming cost V 7 bases and J 10 bases; bases outside gene matches: 12. Per germline, CDR1 MNHNS and CDR2 SASEGT. The CDR3 is 13 residues long.

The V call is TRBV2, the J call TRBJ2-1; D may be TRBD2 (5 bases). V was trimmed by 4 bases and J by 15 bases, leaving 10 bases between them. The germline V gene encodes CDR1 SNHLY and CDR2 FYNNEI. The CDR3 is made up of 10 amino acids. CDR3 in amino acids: CASSGGSGFF. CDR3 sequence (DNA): TGTGCCAGCAGTGGAGGGTCGGGGTTCTTC.

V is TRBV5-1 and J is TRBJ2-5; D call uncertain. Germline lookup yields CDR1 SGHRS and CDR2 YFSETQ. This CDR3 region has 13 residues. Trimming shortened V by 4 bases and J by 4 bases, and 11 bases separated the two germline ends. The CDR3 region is CASSRLVGETQYF. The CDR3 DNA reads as TGCGCCAGCAGCCGTTTAGTCGGAGAGACCCAGTACTTC.